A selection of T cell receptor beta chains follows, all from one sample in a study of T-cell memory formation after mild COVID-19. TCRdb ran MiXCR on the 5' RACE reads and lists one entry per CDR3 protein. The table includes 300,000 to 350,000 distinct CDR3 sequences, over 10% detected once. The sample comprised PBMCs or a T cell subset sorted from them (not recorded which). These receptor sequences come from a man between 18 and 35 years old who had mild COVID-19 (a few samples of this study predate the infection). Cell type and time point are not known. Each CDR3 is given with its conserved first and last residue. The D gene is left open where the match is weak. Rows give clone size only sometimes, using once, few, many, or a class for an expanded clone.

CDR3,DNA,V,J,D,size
CASSVSRWSIGYTF,TGCGCCAGCAGTGTGAGCAGATGGTCGATTGGGTACACCTTC,TRBV10-2,TRBJ1-2,NA,few
CASSYYEGRLAKNIQYF,TGTGCCAGCAGCTACTACGAGGGGAGGCTCGCCAAAAACATTCAGTACTTC,TRBV7-9,TRBJ2-4,NA,NA
CASSLDPPAYEQFF,TGCGCCAGCAGCTTGGACCCCCCTGCCTATGAGCAGTTCTTC,TRBV5-1,TRBJ2-1,NA,many
CASSLRDSSYEQYF,TGTGCCAGCAGCCTTCGGGACAGTTCCTACGAGCAGTACTTC,TRBV9,TRBJ2-7,TRBD1,many
CATSDSRPGLRDEQFF,TGTGCCACCAGTGATTCCCGGCCGGGGCTGAGGGATGAGCAGTTCTTC,TRBV24-1,TRBJ2-1,NA,few
CASSYALTSGDFTDTQYF,TGTGCCAGCAGTTACGCCCTCACTAGCGGGGACTTCACAGATACGCAGTATTTT,TRBV6-5,TRBJ2-3,TRBD2,few
CSARAWGKGTGELFF,TGCAGTGCTAGAGCCTGGGGGAAGGGGACCGGGGAGCTGTTTTTT,TRBV20-1,TRBJ2-2,NA,few
CASGSTGTGDPTF,TGTGCCAGCGGTTCAACCGGGACAGGGGATCCCACCTTC,TRBV12-3/TRBV12-4,TRBJ1-2,TRBD1,NA
CASSVNSREETQYF,TGTGCCAGCAGTGTTAATTCCAGGGAAGAGACCCAGTACTTC,TRBV2,TRBJ2-5,NA,NA
CASSLGQGRRPQHF,TGTGCCAGCAGTCTCGGACAGGGAAGGCGGCCCCAGCATTTT,TRBV27,TRBJ1-5,TRBD1,NA
CASSRRAAGPSTDTQYF,TGCGCCAGCAGCCGGCGGGCGGCAGGGCCTAGCACAGATACGCAGTATTTT,TRBV4-1,TRBJ2-3,NA,few
CASSLQNFQGYTF,TGTGCCAGCAGCTTACAGAATTTCCAGGGCTACACCTTC,TRBV7-2,TRBJ1-2,NA,few
CASSRSGEKTQYF,TGCGCCAGCAGCCGTTCGGGGGAGAAGACCCAGTACTTC,TRBV5-1,TRBJ2-5,NA,NA
CASSVSLLGTDTQYF,TGTGCCAGCAGCGTCTCGCTTTTGGGCACAGATACGCAGTATTTT,TRBV9,TRBJ2-3,NA,few
CASGDSTTDTQYF,TGTGCCAGCGGAGACTCCACCACAGATACGCAGTATTTT,TRBV6-5,TRBJ2-3,NA,few
CASSQGHGDSPLHF,TGTGCCAGCAGCCAAGGACACGGAGATTCACCCCTCCACTTT,TRBV3-1,TRBJ1-6,NA,NA
CSATGDGGYGYTF,TGCAGTGCCACAGGGGACGGGGGTTATGGCTACACCTTC,TRBV20-1,TRBJ1-2,TRBD1,few
CASSFLTSLDEQFF,TGCGCCAGCAGCTTTCTGACGAGCTTGGATGAGCAGTTCTTC,TRBV5-1,TRBJ2-1,NA,many
CSARAPTGGLVGTQYF,TGCAGTGCTAGAGCCCCAACGGGGGGGCTGGTAGGGACCCAGTACTTC,TRBV20-1,TRBJ2-5,TRBD2,many
CAWRTSGEMETQYF,TGTGCCTGGAGAACTAGCGGGGAGATGGAGACCCAGTACTTC,TRBV30,TRBJ2-5,TRBD2,NA
CASSQSGQEMKLCEKLFF,TGCGCCAGCAGTCAATCAGGTCAGGAAATGAAGCTCTGTGAAAAACTGTTTTTT,TRBV23-1,TRBJ1-4,NA,NA
CASHPGQGKSGANVLTF,TGTGCCAGCCACCCGGGACAGGGGAAATCCGGGGCCAACGTCCTGACTTTC,TRBV6-2/TRBV6-3,TRBJ2-6,TRBD1,NA
CASSEWGGSSYEQYF,TGTGCCAGCAGTGAATGGGGGGGGAGCTCCTACGAGCAGTACTTC,TRBV2,TRBJ2-7,TRBD2,NA
CASSPSGLGQPQHF,TGTGCCAGCAGTCCCTCCGGACTAGGTCAGCCCCAGCATTTT,TRBV6-2/TRBV6-3,TRBJ1-5,NA,few
CASSLGHIQETQYF,TGCGCCAGCAGCTTGGGGCATATCCAAGAGACCCAGTACTTC,TRBV5-1,TRBJ2-5,NA,NA
CASRSGGPQETQYF,TGTGCCAGCAGATCAGGAGGCCCCCAAGAGACCCAGTACTTC,TRBV11-2,TRBJ2-5,NA,few
CASRPFWAQETQYF,TGTGCCAGCAGACCCTTCTGGGCCCAAGAGACCCAGTACTTC,TRBV12-3/TRBV12-4,TRBJ2-5,NA,NA
CASTVKDGDEQYF,TGCGCCAGCACCGTGAAGGACGGGGACGAGCAGTACTTC,TRBV4-1,TRBJ2-7,NA,many
CAIRPLAGEQSGTDTQYF,TGTGCCATCAGACCTCTAGCGGGGGAGCAGTCAGGCACAGATACGCAGTATTTT,TRBV10-3,TRBJ2-3,TRBD2,few